Here is one TCR beta chain with its context. The sample originates from a study of blood T cell repertoires in COVID-19. Study-level background: The United States, Italy and Spain provided the acute and convalescent COVID-19 samples. T cells, B-cell-depleted T cells, or PBMCs supplied cDNA or gDNA.

V was clipped by 5 bases and J by 4 bases, with 8 bases between them. The CDR3 has 12 residues. Looked up from germline, CDR1 is SNHLY and CDR2 is FYNNEI. In the source study's methods: Amplification of reference gene primers provided the estimated nucleated cell counts. Clones were read by immunoSEQ multiplex PCR, and TCRdb kept only the in-frame ones, dropping some. V and J calls and clone size are copied from that table; D and trimming were computed from the DNA. The table includes 25,000 to 35,000 clones, about 80% detected once. This chain joins TRBV2 and TRBJ1-2; D not certain. The clonotype comes from a woman in her seventies with acute or convalescent COVID-19. The sequenced material came from peripheral blood. The CDR3: CASSKDSYGYTF. In DNA form, the CDR3 reads TGTGCCAGCAGTAAGGACTCCTATGGCTACACCTTC.